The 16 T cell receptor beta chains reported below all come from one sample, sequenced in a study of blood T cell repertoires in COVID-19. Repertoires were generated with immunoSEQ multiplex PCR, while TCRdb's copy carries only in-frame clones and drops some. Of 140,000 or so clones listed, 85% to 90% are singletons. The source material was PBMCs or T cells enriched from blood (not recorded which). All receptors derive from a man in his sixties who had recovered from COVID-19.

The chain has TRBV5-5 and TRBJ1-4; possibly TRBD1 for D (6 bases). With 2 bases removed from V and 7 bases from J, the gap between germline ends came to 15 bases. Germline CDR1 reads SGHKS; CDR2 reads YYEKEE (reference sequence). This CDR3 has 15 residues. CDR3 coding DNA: TGTGCCAGCAGCTTTACAGAGGGGGTGGGTGAAAAACTGTTTTTT. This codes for CASSFTEGVGEKLFF.

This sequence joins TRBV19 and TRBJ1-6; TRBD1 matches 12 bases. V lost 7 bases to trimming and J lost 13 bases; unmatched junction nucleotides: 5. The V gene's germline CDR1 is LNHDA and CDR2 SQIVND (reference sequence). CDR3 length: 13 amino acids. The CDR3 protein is CASKGQGASPLHF. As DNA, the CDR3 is TGTGCCAGTAAGGGACAGGGGGCTTCCCCCCTCCACTTT.

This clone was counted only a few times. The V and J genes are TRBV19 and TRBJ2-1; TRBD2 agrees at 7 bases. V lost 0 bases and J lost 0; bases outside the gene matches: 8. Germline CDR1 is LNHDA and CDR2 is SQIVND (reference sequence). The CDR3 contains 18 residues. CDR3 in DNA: TGTGCCAGTAGTATAGATCTAGGGACTAAGAGCTCCTACAATGAGCAGTTCTTC. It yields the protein CASSIDLGTKSSYNEQFF. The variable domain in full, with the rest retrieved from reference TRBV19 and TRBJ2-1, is DGGITQSPKYLFRKEGQNVTLSCEQNLNHDAMYWYRQDPGQGLRLIYYSQIVNDFQKGDIAEGYSVSREKKESFPLTVTSAQKNPTAFYLCASSIDLGTKSSYNEQFFGPGTRLTVL.

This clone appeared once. For the CDR3, the DNA is TGTGCCATCAGCGCTAACAATGAGCAGTTCTTC. This gives the protein CAISANNEQFF. The rearrangement uses TRBV10-3 and TRBJ2-1, with D uncertain. CDR3 length equals 11 residues. Trimming removed 6 bases from V and 5 bases from J, with 5 bases in between. Looked up from germline, CDR1 is ENHRY and CDR2 is SYGVKD.

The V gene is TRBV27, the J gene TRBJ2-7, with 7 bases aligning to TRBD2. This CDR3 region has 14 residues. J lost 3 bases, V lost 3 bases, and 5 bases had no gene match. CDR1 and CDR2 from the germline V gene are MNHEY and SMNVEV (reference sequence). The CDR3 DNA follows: TGTGCCAGCAGTTTTGGGCGGGAGCACTACGAGCAGTACTTC. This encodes CASSFGREHYEQYF.

The CDR3 protein is CASTPGGLGTGELFF. CDR3 in DNA: TGTGCCAGTACCCCTGGCGGGCTTGGCACCGGGGAGCTGTTTTTT. The chain joins TRBV19 to TRBJ2-2; D possibly corresponds to TRBD2 (5 bases). Trimming left V 7 bases short and J 4 bases short, with 16 bases between. CDR3 length equals 15 residues. Germline loops: CDR1 LNHDA, CDR2 SQIVND (reference sequence).

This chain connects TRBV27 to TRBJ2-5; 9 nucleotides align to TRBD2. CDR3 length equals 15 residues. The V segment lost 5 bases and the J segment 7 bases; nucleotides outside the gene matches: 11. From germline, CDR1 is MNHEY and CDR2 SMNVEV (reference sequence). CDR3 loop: CASSPTSGPLGTQYF. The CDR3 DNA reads TGTGCCAGCAGTCCGACTAGCGGCCCATTGGGGACCCAGTACTTC.

Here the CDR3 reads CASSSIQGTEAFF. In nucleotides, the CDR3 is TGTGCCAGCAGCTCAATACAGGGAACTGAAGCTTTCTTT. The chain uses TRBV7-9 and TRBJ1-1; D perhaps matches TRBD1 (6 bases). The germline CDR1 and CDR2 sequences are SEHNR and FQNEAQ (reference sequence). This CDR3 region has 13 residues. V lost 4 bases and J 5 bases, leaving 11 bases between the germline ends.

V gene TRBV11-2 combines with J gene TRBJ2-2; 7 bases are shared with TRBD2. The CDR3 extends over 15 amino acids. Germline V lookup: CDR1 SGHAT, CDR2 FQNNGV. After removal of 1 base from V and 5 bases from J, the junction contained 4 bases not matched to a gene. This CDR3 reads CASSLVGTKTGELFF. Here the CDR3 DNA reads TGTGCCAGCAGCTTAGTCGGGACTAAGACCGGGGAGCTGTTTTTT.

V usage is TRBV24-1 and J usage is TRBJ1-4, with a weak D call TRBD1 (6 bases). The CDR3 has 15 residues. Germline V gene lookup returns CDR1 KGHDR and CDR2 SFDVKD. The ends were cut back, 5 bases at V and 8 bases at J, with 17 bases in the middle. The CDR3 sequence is CATSAQGQGVEKLFF. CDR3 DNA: TGTGCCACCAGTGCACAGGGTCAGGGCGTCGAAAAACTGTTTTTT.

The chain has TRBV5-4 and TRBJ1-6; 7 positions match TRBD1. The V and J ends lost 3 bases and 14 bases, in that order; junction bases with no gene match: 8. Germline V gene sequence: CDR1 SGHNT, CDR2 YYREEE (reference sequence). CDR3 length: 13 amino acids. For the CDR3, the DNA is TGTGCCAGCAGCTCACGACAGGGTGGATCCCTCCACTTT. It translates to CASSSRQGGSLHF.

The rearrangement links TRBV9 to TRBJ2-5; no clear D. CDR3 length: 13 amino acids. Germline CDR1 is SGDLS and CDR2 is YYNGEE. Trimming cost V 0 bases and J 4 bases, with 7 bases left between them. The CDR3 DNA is TGTGCCAGCAGCGTAGCGGGTACAGAGACCCAGTACTTC. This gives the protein CASSVAGTETQYF.

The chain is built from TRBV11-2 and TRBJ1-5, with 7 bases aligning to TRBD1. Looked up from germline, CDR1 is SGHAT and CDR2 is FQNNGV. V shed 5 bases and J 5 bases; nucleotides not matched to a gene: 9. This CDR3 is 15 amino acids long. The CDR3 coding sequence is TGTGCCAGCAGCCCAGGGACAGTAGTTTATCAGCCCCAGCATTTT. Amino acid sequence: CASSPGTVVYQPQHF.

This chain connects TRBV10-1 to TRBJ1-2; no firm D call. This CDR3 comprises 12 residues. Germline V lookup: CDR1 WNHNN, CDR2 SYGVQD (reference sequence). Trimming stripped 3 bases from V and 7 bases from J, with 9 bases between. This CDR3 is CASSDRPGGYTF. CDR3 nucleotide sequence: TGCGCCAGCAGTGACCGCCCGGGTGGCTACACCTTC.

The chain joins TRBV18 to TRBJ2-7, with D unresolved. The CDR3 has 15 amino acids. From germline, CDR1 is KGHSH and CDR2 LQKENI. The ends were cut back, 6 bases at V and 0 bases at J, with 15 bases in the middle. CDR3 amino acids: CASSGDSTYSYEQYF. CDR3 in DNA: TGTGCCAGCTCGGGCGATTCGACGTACTCCTACGAGCAGTACTTC.

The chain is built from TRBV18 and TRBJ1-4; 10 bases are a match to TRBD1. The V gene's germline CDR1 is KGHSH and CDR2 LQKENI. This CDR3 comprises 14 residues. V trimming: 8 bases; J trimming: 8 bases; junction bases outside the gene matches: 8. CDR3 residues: CASASGTGDEKLFF. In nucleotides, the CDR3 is TGTGCCAGCGCCTCTGGGACAGGGGACGAAAAACTGTTTTTT.